The 18 T cell receptor beta chains below come from one sample, sequenced in a study of CXCR3-negative and CXCR3-positive naive CD8 T cells. Via 5' RACE with UMI labels, TRB cDNA libraries were prepared. TCRdb derives one entry per CDR3 protein from the 5' RACE reads, leaving out DNA. This sample contains 45,000 to 75,000 distinct CDR3 sequences. Sequenced sample: naive CXCR3- CD8+ T cells from blood. The subset: CD45RO-CCR7+CD27+CD95- naive CD8+ T cells lacking CXCR3 (TNR3-). These receptor sequences come from a human donor in good health. Some clones in this sample may be carry-over from other donors' samples.

V gene TRBV7-2 combines with J gene TRBJ2-3; TCRdb indicates TRBD2, and absent DNA this call remains unverified. Germline-derived CDR1 and CDR2 are SGHTA and FQGNSA. The CDR3 runs to 17 residues. CDR3 residues: CASSLSQGQLFTDTQYF.

This chain links TRBV7-6 with TRBJ2-3. This CDR3 contains 14 residues. Germline CDR1 reads SGHVS; CDR2 reads FNYEAQ. The CDR3 is CASSLAGDTDTQYF.

The V call is TRBV7-9, the J call TRBJ2-7; the D call of TRBD1 rests on TCRdb alone, since no DNA is present to check it. The CDR3 consists of 14 residues. The germline V gene encodes CDR1 SEHNR and CDR2 FQNEAQ (reference sequence). The CDR3 spells CASSLSGYSYEQYF. Full variable domain (remainder filled in from reference TRBV7-9 and TRBJ2-7): DTGVSQNPRHKITKRGQNVTFRCDPISEHNRLYWYRQTLGQGPEFLTYFQNEAQLEKSRLLSDRFSAERPKGSFSTLEIQRTEQGDSAMYLCASSLSGYSYEQYFGPGTRLTVT.

The chain links TRBV28 to TRBJ1-2. The CDR3 runs 18 residues. CDR1 MDHEN and CDR2 SYDVKM come from the germline V gene. CDR3 in amino acids: CASSPPYQSGYRNYGYTF.

The chain couples TRBV7-9 to TRBJ1-5. Germline V gene sequence: CDR1 SEHNR, CDR2 FQNEAQ (reference sequence). The CDR3 spans 14 residues. This CDR3 is CASSLDGFNQPQHF.

The V call is TRBV29-1, the J call TRBJ2-7; checking the TCRdb D call of TRBD2 is not possible without DNA. CDR3 length: 13 residues. The germline V gene encodes CDR1 SQVTM and CDR2 ANQGSEA. CDR3 protein: CSVLAVSSYEQYF.

V and J are TRBV6-2 or TRBV6-3 and TRBJ2-1; TCRdb's D gene call, TRBD2, goes unchecked for lack of DNA. Germline values: CDR1 MNHEY, CDR2 SVGEGT. The CDR3 has 18 residues. The CDR3: CASSYSSPLAGAYNEQFF.

The chain links TRBV4-3 to TRBJ2-7; TCRdb gives TRBD2 as the D gene, but with no DNA this cannot be confirmed. Germline V lookup: CDR1 LGHNA, CDR2 YSLEER. This CDR3 comprises 15 residues. CDR3 loop: CASSDHAGGPYEQYF.

V usage is TRBV28 and J usage is TRBJ1-2. In germline, CDR1 is MDHEN, CDR2 SYDVKM. The CDR3 extends over 11 amino acids. CDR3 residues: CASSFVSIYTF.

This sequence joins TRBV19 and TRBJ2-1; the TCRdb call, TRBD1, lacks DNA for checking. Germline CDR1 reads LNHDA; CDR2 reads SQIVND (reference sequence). This CDR3 is 16 amino acids long. CDR3 residues: CASSISPGSSYNEQFF.

The gene calls are TRBV29-1 and TRBJ2-7; TCRdb names TRBD1, which stays unverified in the absence of DNA. From germline, CDR1 is SQVTM and CDR2 ANQGSEA. This CDR3 spans 12 amino acids. CDR3 region: CSVAGQGDEQYF.

The chain has TRBV27 and TRBJ2-7; the D gene TCRdb calls, TRBD1, cannot be checked with no DNA. This CDR3 has 14 amino acids. The V gene's germline CDR1 is MNHEY and CDR2 SMNVEV (reference sequence). CDR3 loop: CASSHGTAAYEQYF.

The rearrangement uses TRBV7-2 and TRBJ2-3. The CDR3 runs to 15 residues. From germline, CDR1 is SGHTA and CDR2 FQGNSA. The CDR3 loop reads CASSLGAGNTDTQYF.

V is TRBV5-1 and J is TRBJ2-7; TCRdb designates TRBD1, a call that cannot be tested without DNA. The CDR3 spans 15 residues. CDR1 and CDR2 from the germline V gene are SGHRS and YFSETQ. The chain's CDR3 is CASSWEGDSDYEQYF.

The chain combines TRBV7-6 with TRBJ2-1; the D gene TCRdb calls, TRBD2, cannot be checked with no DNA. Germline loops: CDR1 SGHVS, CDR2 FNYEAQ. CDR3 length: 16 amino acids. CDR3 residues: CASTPILAGGPTEQFF.

The rearrangement links TRBV14 to TRBJ1-2; TCRdb's D gene call, TRBD1, goes unchecked for lack of DNA. This CDR3 comprises 15 residues. CDR1 and CDR2 (germline): SGHDN, FVKESK. CDR3 region: CASSQGQGRYYGYTF.

The rearrangement links TRBV28 to TRBJ2-1; TCRdb lists TRBD1, though no DNA is available to test this call. CDR1 and CDR2 from the germline V gene are MDHEN and SYDVKM. This CDR3 contains 15 residues. The CDR3 loop reads CASSRTGGVYNEQFF. The entire variable domain, with the rest obtained from reference TRBV28 and TRBJ2-1, is as follows: DVKVTQSSRYLVKRTGEKVFLECVQDMDHENMFWYRQDPGLGLRLIYFSYDVKMKEKGDIPEGYSVSREKKERFSLILESASTNQTSMYLCASSRTGGVYNEQFFGPGTRLTVL.

This chain links TRBV10-3 with TRBJ2-7; TCRdb picks TRBD2, but there is no DNA to check that call. CDR1 is ENHRY, CDR2 SYGVKD, per germline. The CDR3 runs 15 residues. The CDR3 is CAISVTGDSSYEQYF.